The 14 T cell receptor beta chains presented below share a single source sample, sequenced in a study of T cells after yellow fever vaccination. TCRdb re-derived calls from the 5' RACE reads in MiXCR, one entry per CDR3 protein. Of 250,000 to 400,000 distinct CDR3 sequences listed, around 4.5% are singletons. The sequencing used PBMCs, collected 15 days after the yellow fever booster vaccination. These receptors all stem from a man aged 18 to 35 who received the YFV17D yellow fever vaccine.

This clonotype occurred many times. The chain recombines TRBV6-5 with TRBJ2-3; 8 bases are shared with TRBD2. The CDR3 totals 13 residues. The germline CDR1 and CDR2 sequences are MNHEY and SVGAGI. J was trimmed by 2 bases and V by 11 bases; bases with no gene match: 6. CDR3 amino acids: CAAQRGPTDTQYF. The CDR3 DNA follows: TGTGCCGCTCAGCGGGGGCCCACAGATACGCAGTATTTT.

This clonotype was detected ten times or more. The CDR3 nucleotides read TGCGCCAGCAGCGGGACTTGGGGACCTGGAAACACCATATATTTT. Residues: CASSGTWGPGNTIYF. The chain has TRBV4-3 and TRBJ1-3; D possibly corresponds to TRBD1 (5 bases). The germline V gene encodes CDR1 LGHNA and CDR2 YSLEER. This CDR3 has 15 amino acids. The ends were cut back, 5 bases at V and 2 bases at J, with 13 bases in the middle.

This clonotype was detected ten times or more. The V gene is TRBV12-3 or TRBV12-4, the J gene TRBJ1-6; 7 bases map to TRBD1. The CDR3 is made up of 14 amino acids. The ends lost 5 bases at V and 3 bases at J; junction bases unmatched: 1. The CDR3 DNA sequence: TGTGCCAGCAGTCGGGACAGCTATAATTCACCCCTCCACTTT. It is translated as CASSRDSYNSPLHF.

This sequence joins TRBV5-1 and TRBJ2-3; 7 bases are a match to TRBD1. Trimming at V came to 5 bases and at J to 6 bases, leaving 18 bases not matched to a gene. CDR3 size: 17 residues. Germline values: CDR1 SGHRS, CDR2 YFSETQ. CDR3 DNA: TGCGCCAGCAGGAACCCGAACTCAGACAGGGTGGAGGATACGCAGTATTTT. Translating it yields CASRNPNSDRVEDTQYF. The full variable domain, rest sourced from reference TRBV5-1 and TRBJ2-3, is KAGVTQTPRYLIKTRGQQVTLSCSPISGHRSVSWYQQTPGQGLQFLFEYFSETQRNKGNFPGRFSGRQFSNSRSEMNVSTLELGDSALYLCASRNPNSDRVEDTQYFGPGTRLTVL.

This clonotype was counted many times. The chain uses TRBV5-1 and TRBJ2-1; no clear D. Trimming pared 1 base from V and 6 bases from J, leaving 5 bases between. The CDR3 sequence is 12 residues long. Looked up from germline, CDR1 is SGHRS and CDR2 is YFSETQ. CDR3 in DNA: TGCGCCAGCAGCTTGTTAGTCAATGAGCAGTTCTTC. This codes for CASSLLVNEQFF.

This clonotype was found a few times. CDR3 coding DNA: TGCGCCAGCAGCTTGGTCGACAGGGGGACCTATGGCTACACCTTC. This codes for CASSLVDRGTYGYTF. The rearrangement links TRBV5-1 to TRBJ1-2; 9 nucleotides align to TRBD1. Germline lookup yields CDR1 SGHRS and CDR2 YFSETQ. With V trimmed by 0 bases and J by 4 bases, 4 bases remained unmatched. The length of the CDR3 is 15 residues.

There are a few counts of this clonotype. The CDR3 loop is CASSWGVQETQYF. Written as DNA, the CDR3 is TGTGCCAGCAGCTGGGGTGTCCAAGAGACCCAGTACTTC. The chain is built from TRBV7-2 and TRBJ2-5; D remains ambiguous. V was clipped by 4 bases and J by 1 base, with 7 bases between them. Germline values: CDR1 SGHTA, CDR2 FQGNSA. The CDR3 contains 13 residues.

The V gene is TRBV28, the J gene TRBJ1-1; D might be TRBD1 (5 bases). The CDR3 covers 16 residues. Germline assignment: CDR1 MDHEN and CDR2 SYDVKM. Trimming cost V 0 bases and J 0 bases, with 11 bases left between them. CDR3 nucleotides: TGTGCCAGCAGTTTATGGTCCGGGACTCTGAACACTGAAGCTTTCTTT. Protein sequence: CASSLWSGTLNTEAFF. The variable domain in full, with the rest retrieved from reference TRBV28 and TRBJ1-1, is DVKVTQSSRYLVKRTGEKVFLECVQDMDHENMFWYRQDPGLGLRLIYFSYDVKMKEKGDIPEGYSVSREKKERFSLILESASTNQTSMYLCASSLWSGTLNTEAFFGQGTRLTVV.

The DNA of the CDR3 is TGTGCCAGCAGCCTTGGGTGGTCCTACGAGCAGTACTTC. Amino acids: CASSLGWSYEQYF. The V and J genes are TRBV6-6 and TRBJ2-7, with no clear D. V was clipped by 6 bases and J by 1 base, with 10 bases between them. The germline CDR1 and CDR2 sequences are MNHNY and SVGAGI (reference sequence). This CDR3 comprises 13 residues.

This clonotype occurred many times. The chain uses TRBV29-1 and TRBJ1-2; 9 nucleotides agree with TRBD1. The CDR3 has 13 residues. The V gene end was trimmed by 6 bases and the J gene end by 2 bases; junction bases not matched to a gene: 4. Per the germline V gene, CDR1 is SQVTM and CDR2 is ANQGSEA. Written as DNA, the CDR3 is TGCAGCGTCGCGGGACAGGGAAACTATGGCTACACCTTC. It encodes CSVAGQGNYGYTF.

The sample holds a few counts of this clonotype. This rearrangement joins TRBV7-9 to TRBJ1-6; 8 nucleotides align to TRBD1. V lost 2 bases, J lost 2 bases, and 2 bases stayed unmatched. The CDR3 loop spans 16 amino acids. CDR1 is SEHNR, CDR2 FQNEAQ, per germline (reference sequence). CDR3 sequence: CASSLRTGPYNSPLHF. CDR3 bases: TGTGCCAGCAGCTTAAGGACAGGGCCCTATAATTCACCCCTCCACTTT. The variable domain in full, completed from reference TRBV7-9 and TRBJ1-6, reads DTGVSQNPRHKITKRGQNVTFRCDPISEHNRLYWYRQTLGQGPEFLTYFQNEAQLEKSRLLSDRFSAERPKGSFSTLEIQRTEQGDSAMYLCASSLRTGPYNSPLHFGNGTRLTVT.

This clonotype was seen ten or more times. The J gene is TRBJ2-2, the V gene TRBV27; 12 bases fit TRBD1. The CDR3 extends over 15 amino acids. Germline V CDR1 and CDR2: MNHEY, SMNVEV (reference sequence). The V gene end was trimmed by 6 bases and the J gene end by 7 bases; junction bases not matched to a gene: 6. The DNA of the CDR3 is TGTGCCAGCAGCACGGGACAGGGGGCTGTCGGGGAGCTGTTTTTT. Encoded protein: CASSTGQGAVGELFF.

This clonotype was recorded many times. This chain links TRBV7-2 with TRBJ1-3, with a tentative D call TRBD1 (5 bases). The CDR3 runs 15 residues. The V end lost 0 bases, the J end lost 4 bases, and 10 bases lay between the germline ends. Germline CDR1 SGHTA, CDR2 FQGNSA. The CDR3 DNA follows: TGTGCCAGCAGCTTAGCGGGCCCAGGGGGAAACACCATATATTTT. It codes for CASSLAGPGGNTIYF. The full variable domain, rest sourced from reference TRBV7-2 and TRBJ1-3, is GAGVSQSPSNKVTEKGKDVELRCDPISGHTALYWYRQSLGQGLEFLIYFQGNSAPDKSGLPSDRFSAERTGGSVSTLTIQRTQQEDSAVYLCASSLAGPGGNTIYFGEGSWLTVV.

CDR3: CASSLESGGEPGEQFF. The CDR3 nucleotides are TGTGCCAGCAGTTTAGAAAGCGGGGGGGAGCCGGGCGAGCAGTTCTTC. V gene TRBV12-3 or TRBV12-4 combines with J gene TRBJ2-1; 10 bases agree with TRBD2. V lost 1 base and J lost 10; bases outside the gene matches: 10. The CDR3 totals 16 residues.